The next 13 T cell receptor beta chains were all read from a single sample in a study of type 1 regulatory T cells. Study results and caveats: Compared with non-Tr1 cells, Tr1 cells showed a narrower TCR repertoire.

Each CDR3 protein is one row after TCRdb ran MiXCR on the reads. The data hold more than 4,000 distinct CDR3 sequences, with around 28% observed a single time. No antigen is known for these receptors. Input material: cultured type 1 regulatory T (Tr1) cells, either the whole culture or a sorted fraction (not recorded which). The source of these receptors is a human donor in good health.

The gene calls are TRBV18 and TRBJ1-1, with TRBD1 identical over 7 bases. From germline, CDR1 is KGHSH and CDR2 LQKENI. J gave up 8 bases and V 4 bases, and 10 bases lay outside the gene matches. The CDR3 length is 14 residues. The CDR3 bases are TGTGCCAGCTCACAATCGGACAGGATAAGAGAAGCTTTCTTT. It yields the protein CASSQSDRIREAFF.

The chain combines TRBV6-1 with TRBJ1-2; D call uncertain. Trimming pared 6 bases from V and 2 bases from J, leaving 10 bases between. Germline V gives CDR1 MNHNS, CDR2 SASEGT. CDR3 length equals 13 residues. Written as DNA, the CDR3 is TGTGCCAGCAGCAGGACGTACAACTATGGCTACACCTTC. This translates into CASSRTYNYGYTF.

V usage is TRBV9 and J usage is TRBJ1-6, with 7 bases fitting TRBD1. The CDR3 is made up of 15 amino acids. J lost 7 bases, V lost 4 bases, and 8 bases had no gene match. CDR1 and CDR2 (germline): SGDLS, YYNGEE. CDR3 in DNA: TGTGCCAGCAGCCCCTTGGGACAGACGAATTCACCCCTCCACTTT. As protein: CASSPLGQTNSPLHF.

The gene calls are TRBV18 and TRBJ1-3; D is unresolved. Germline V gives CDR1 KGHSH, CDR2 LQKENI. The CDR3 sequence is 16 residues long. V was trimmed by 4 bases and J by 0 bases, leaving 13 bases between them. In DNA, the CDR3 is TGTGCCAGCTCACTCGGACCCCAATTCTCTGGAAACACCATATATTTT. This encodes CASSLGPQFSGNTIYF. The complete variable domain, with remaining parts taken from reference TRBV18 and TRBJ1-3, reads NAGVMQNPRHLVRRRGQEARLRCSPMKGHSHVYWYRQLPEEGLKFMVYLQKENIIDESGMPKERFSAEFPKEGPSILRIQQVVRGDSAAYFCASSLGPQFSGNTIYFGEGSWLTVV.

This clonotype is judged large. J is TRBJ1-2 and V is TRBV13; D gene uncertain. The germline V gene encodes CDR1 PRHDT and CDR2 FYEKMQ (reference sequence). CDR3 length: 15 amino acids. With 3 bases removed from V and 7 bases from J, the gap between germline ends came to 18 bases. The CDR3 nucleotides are TGTGCCAGCAGCTTCGGTGAAGCCCCTGCCGGTGGCTACACCTTC. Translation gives CASSFGEAPAGGYTF.

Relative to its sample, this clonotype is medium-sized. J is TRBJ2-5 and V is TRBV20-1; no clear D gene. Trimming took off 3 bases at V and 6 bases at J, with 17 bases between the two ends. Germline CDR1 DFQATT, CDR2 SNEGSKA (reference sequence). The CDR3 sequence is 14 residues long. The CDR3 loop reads CSARGLGQDQTQYF. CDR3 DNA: TGCAGTGCTAGGGGATTGGGCCAGGACCAGACCCAGTACTTC.

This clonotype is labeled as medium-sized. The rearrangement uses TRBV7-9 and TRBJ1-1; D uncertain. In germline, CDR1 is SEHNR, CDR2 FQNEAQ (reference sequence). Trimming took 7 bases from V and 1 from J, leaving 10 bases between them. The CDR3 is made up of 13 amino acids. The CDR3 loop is CASNPQENTEAFF. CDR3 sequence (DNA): TGTGCCAGCAACCCTCAGGAGAACACTGAAGCTTTCTTT.

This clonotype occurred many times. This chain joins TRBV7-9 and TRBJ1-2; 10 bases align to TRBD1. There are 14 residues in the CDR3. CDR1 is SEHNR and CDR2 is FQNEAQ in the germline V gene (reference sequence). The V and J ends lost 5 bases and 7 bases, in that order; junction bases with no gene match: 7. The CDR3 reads CASSRPGQGSGYTF. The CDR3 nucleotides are TGTGCCAGCAGCCGCCCGGGACAGGGGTCTGGCTACACCTTC.

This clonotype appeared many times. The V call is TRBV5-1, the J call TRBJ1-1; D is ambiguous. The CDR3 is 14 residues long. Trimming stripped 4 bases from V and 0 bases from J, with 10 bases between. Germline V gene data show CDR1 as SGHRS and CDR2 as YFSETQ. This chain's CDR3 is CASSQPDVNTEAFF. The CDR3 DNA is TGCGCCAGCAGCCAACCCGACGTGAACACTGAAGCTTTCTTT. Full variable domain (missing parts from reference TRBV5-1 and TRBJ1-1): KAGVTQTPRYLIKTRGQQVTLSCSPISGHRSVSWYQQTPGQGLQFLFEYFSETQRNKGNFPGRFSGRQFSNSRSEMNVSTLELGDSALYLCASSQPDVNTEAFFGQGTRLTVV.

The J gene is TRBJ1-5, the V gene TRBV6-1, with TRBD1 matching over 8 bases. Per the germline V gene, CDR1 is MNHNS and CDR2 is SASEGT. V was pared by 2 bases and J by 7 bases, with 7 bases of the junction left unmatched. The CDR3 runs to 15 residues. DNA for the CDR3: TGTGCCAGCAGTGAATCAGGCGGACAGGGACAGCCCCAGCATTTT. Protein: CASSESGGQGQPQHF.

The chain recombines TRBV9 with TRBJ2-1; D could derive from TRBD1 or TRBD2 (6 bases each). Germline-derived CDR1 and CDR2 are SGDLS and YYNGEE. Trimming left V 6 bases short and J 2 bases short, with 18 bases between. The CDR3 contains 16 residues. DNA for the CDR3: TGTGCCAGCACCCAAGGGGGGCACAGTCCCTACAATGAGCAGTTCTTC. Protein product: CASTQGGHSPYNEQFF.

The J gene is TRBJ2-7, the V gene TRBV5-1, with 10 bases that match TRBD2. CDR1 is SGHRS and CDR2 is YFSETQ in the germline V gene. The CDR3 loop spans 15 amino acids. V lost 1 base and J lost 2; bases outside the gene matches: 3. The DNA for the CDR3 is TGCGCCAGCAGCTTGATTAGCGGGGGGCCCTACGAGCAGTACTTC. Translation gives CASSLISGGPYEQYF.

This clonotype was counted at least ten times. CDR3 sequence reads: CASCWTYNHQPQHF. As DNA, the CDR3 is TGTGCCAGCTGTTGGACGTACAATCATCAGCCCCAGCATTTT. This chain links TRBV21-1 with TRBJ1-5. TRBV21-1 is recorded as a pseudogene. This CDR3 is built from 14 residues.